This T cell receptor (beta chain) was recovered during a study of T-cell reconstitution after alpha-beta-depleted transplantation in children listed by TCRdb under 2016. Background for the entire study: T-cell immune reconstitution after TCRalphabeta/CD19-depleted allogeneic hematopoietic cell transplantation in children was quantitatively tracked in the study by means of TCR repertoire profiling.

Remarks on this clonotype: It has no known antigen specificity. No base quality values were provided; no much bigger clone lies one nucleotide off.

The library was obtained by PCR. Instrument used: Illumina HiSeq 2500. To normalize quantification of the TCRbeta repertoire, the TCR libraries were built with molecular barcoding that relied on unique molecular identifiers. In TCRdb, the public reads were trimmed at Q25 with fastp and aligned with MiXCR, with productive beta chains retained. Each entry merges the rows of one CDR3 protein and shows their most common DNA and genes. Present in this sample are a few hundred thousand distinct CDR3 sequences, around 17% of which were seen just once. The ten largest clones take up 2.5% to 4% of the sample. The CDR3 has 16 amino acids, counting the end cysteine and phenylalanine. The read is trimmed to its CDR3 DNA, 48 bases read in frame from base 1. For this chain, trimming is 0 bases at the V end and 3 bases at the J end, and the number of junction bases without a gene match is 2. CDR1 and CDR2 (MGHRA, YSYEKL) derive from the germline V gene.

This sequence was found in a human donor who donated a stem cell graft to a child with acute lymphoblastic leukemia. In this chain, TRBV4-1 is recombined with TRBJ2-1; 10 junctional bases match TRBD2. The starting material was PBMCs from the stem cell graft donor, obtained from the stem cell graft. The CDR3 loop reads CASSQEERGGYNEQFF. The sequence in DNA is TGCGCCAGCAGCCAAGAGGAGCGGGGGGGCTACAATGAGCAGTTCTTC.